The source of this T cell receptor (beta chain) is a study of T cells in localized non-small cell lung cancer. This clone came up a few times. The repertoire was sequenced with immunoSEQ multiplex PCR; TCRdb's copy has only in-frame clones and lacks some. The sample has under 2,500 clones, about 20% seen once. The CDR3 has 13 amino acids. Germline V CDR1 and CDR2: MDHEN, SYDVKM. Trimming left V 7 bases short and J 6 bases short, with 15 bases between. This specimen consisted of lung tumor tissue, obtained before any cancer treatment. This clonotype was obtained from a male donor older than 55 with stage I lung adenocarcinoma. The chain uses TRBV28 and TRBJ1-2; no reliable D call. DNA for the CDR3: TGTGCCAGCACCAACGGTCTAGGAGATGGCTACACCTTC. Its translation: CASTNGLGDGYTF.